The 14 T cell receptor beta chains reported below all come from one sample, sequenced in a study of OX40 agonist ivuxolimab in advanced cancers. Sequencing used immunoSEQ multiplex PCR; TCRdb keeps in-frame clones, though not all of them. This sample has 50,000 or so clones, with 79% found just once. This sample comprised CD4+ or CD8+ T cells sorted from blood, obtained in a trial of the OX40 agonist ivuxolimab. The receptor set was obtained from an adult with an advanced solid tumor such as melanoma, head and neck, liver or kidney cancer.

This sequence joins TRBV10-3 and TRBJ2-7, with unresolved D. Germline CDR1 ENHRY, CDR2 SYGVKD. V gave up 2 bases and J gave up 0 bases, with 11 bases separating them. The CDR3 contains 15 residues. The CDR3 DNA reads TGTGCCATCAGTGAGAGGATCGGCAGCTCCTACGAGCAGTACTTC. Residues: CAISERIGSSYEQYF.

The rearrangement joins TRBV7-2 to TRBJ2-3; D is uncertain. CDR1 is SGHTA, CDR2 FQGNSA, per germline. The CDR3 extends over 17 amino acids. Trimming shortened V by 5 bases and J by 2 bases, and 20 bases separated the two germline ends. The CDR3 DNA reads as TGTGCCAGCAGCCGATCTCGCTCCACTACTTCCACAGATACGCAGTATTTT. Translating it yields CASSRSRSTTSTDTQYF.

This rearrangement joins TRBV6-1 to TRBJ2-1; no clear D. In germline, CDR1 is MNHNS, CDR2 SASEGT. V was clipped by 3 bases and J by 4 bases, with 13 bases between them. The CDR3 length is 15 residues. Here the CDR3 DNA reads TGTGCCAGCAGTGAGAGAACCGAACCTTACAATGAGCAGTTCTTC. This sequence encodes CASSERTEPYNEQFF.

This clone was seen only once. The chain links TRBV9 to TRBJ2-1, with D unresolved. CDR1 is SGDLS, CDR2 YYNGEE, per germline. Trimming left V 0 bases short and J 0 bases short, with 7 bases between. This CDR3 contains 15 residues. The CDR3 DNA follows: TGTGCCAGCAGCGTAGTTCCTAGCTCCTACAATGAGCAGTTCTTC. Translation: CASSVVPSSYNEQFF.

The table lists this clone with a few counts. CDR3 nucleotides: TGTGCCAGCAGTTCTCCGGGACAAGGTAATCAGCCCCAGCATTTT. This codes for CASSSPGQGNQPQHF. The genes are TRBV6-5 and TRBJ1-5, with D possibly TRBD1 on 6 matching bases. Germline V gives CDR1 MNHEY, CDR2 SVGAGI. With 4 bases removed from V and 4 bases from J, the gap between germline ends came to 14 bases. The CDR3 covers 15 residues.

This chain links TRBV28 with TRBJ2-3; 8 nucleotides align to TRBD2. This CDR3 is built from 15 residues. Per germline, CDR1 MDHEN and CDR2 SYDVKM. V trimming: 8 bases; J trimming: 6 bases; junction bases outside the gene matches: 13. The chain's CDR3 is CASDGKTGGPDTQYF. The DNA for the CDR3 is TGTGCCAGCGATGGGAAAACGGGGGGGCCGGATACGCAGTATTTT.

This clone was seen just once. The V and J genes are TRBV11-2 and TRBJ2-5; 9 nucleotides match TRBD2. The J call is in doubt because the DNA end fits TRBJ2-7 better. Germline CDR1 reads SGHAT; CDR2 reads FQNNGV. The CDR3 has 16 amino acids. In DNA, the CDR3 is TGTGCCAGCAGCTTAGATCTGGCTAGCGGGATCTACGAGCAGTACTTC. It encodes CASSLDLASGIYEQYF.

The CDR3 DNA reads TGCGCCAGCAGCCTTTCACCCGTAGCGCGTCCAACAGATACGCAGTATTTT. Translating it yields CASSLSPVARPTDTQYF. This chain connects TRBV5-1 to TRBJ2-3; D perhaps matches TRBD2 (5 bases). Germline V gene data show CDR1 as SGHRS and CDR2 as YFSETQ. V gave up 4 bases and J gave up 3 bases, with 21 bases separating them. The CDR3 loop spans 17 amino acids.

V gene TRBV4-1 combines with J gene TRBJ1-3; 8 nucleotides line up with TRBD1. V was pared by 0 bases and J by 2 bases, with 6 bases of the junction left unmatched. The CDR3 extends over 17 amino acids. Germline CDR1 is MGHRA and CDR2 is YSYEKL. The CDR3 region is CASSQDYETGAGNTIYF. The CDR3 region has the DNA TGCGCCAGCAGCCAAGATTATGAGACAGGGGCTGGAAACACCATATATTTT.

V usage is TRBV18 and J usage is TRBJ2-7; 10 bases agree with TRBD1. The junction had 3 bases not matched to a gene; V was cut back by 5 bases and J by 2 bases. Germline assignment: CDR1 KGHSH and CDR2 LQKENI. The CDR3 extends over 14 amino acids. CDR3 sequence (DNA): TGTGCCAGCTCAACCGGGACAGGGGCCTACGAGCAGTACTTC. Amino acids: CASSTGTGAYEQYF.

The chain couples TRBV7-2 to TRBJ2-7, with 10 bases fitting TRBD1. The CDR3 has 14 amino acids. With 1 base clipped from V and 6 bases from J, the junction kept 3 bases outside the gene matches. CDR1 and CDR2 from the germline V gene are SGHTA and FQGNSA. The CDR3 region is CASSLGQGAIEQYF. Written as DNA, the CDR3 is TGTGCCAGCAGCTTAGGACAGGGGGCGATCGAGCAGTACTTC.

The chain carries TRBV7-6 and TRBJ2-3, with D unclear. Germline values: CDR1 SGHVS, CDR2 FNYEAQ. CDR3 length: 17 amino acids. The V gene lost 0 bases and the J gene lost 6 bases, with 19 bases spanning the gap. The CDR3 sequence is CASSLASSLFLGDTQYF. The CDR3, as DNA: TGTGCCAGCAGCTTAGCGTCCAGCCTCTTTCTAGGGGATACGCAGTATTTT.

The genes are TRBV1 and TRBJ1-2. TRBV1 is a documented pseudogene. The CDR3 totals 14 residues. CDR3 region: CTSIAARVRCGYTF. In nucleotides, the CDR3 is TGCACCAGCATAGCGGCCAGGGTGCGTTGTGGCTACACCTTC.

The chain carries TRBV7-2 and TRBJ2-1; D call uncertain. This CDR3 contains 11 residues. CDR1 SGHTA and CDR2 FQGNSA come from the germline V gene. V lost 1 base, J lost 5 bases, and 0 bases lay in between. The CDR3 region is CASSLDNEQFF. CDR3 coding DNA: TGTGCCAGCAGCTTAGACAATGAGCAGTTCTTC. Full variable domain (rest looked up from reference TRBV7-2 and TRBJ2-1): GAGVSQSPSNKVTEKGKDVELRCDPISGHTALYWYRQSLGQGLEFLIYFQGNSAPDKSGLPSDRFSAERTGGSVSTLTIQRTQQEDSAVYLCASSLDNEQFFGPGTRLTVL.